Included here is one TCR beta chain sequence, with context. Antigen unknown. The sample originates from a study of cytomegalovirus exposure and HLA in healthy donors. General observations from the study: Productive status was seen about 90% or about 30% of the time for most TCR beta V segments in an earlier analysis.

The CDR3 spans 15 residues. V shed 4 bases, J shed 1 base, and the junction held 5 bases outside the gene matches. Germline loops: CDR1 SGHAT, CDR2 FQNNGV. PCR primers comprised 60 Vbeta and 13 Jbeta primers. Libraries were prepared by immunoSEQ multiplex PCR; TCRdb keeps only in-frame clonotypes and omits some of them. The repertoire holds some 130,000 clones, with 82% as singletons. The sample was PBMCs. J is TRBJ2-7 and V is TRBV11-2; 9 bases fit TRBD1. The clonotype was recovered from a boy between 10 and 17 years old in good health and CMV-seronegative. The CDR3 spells CASSWGGTGSYEQYF. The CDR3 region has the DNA TGTGCCAGCAGCTGGGGTGGGACAGGGTCCTACGAGCAGTACTTC.